The T cell receptor beta chain described here comes from a study of blood T cell repertoires in COVID-19 (TCRdb year 2020). Regarding the study in general: Samples from collaborators originated in the United States, Italy and Spain and spanned both the acute and convalescent phases of COVID-19. Deeply sampled blood TCRbeta repertoires from subjects exposed to, actively infected with, or recovered from COVID-19 were included in the dataset. The material from the prospective study consisted of cDNA or gDNA derived from T cells, B-cell-depleted T cells, or PBMCs. HLA class I and class II types, where available, came from metadata supplied by the sample provider rather than from assay-based typing. A de-identified subject ID, COVID-19 status, age in years and sex were almost always included in the sample metadata. The repertoires were released in a freely available public database intended as a resource for research on the immune response to SARS-CoV-2. The samples were drawn from two sources: the first 160 participants of the ongoing ImmuneRACE study, and over 950 subjects contributed by 6 global collaborators. The full study reports these points: The amount of clinical and demographic metadata varied by source and participant and was provided uncurated.

At the junction V is shortened by 4 bases and J by 4 bases, with 25 bases in between. The CDR1 and CDR2 encoded by the germline V gene (reference sequence) are PRHDT and FYEKMQ. The CDR3 spans 19 residues, from the cysteine through the phenylalanine. Solely the CDR3 DNA is kept, with 57 bases framed from the first base. The immunoSEQ Assay, a bias-controlled multiplex PCR, was used to amplify TCRbeta CDR3 regions from genomic DNA. The published analysis was carried out like this. Nucleated cell counts per sample were estimated from amplification of reference gene primers within the assay. To quantify the absolute abundance of each unique TCRbeta CDR3 rearrangement, sequence reads were collapsed and filtered. For each sample, productive Simpson clonality was calculated by taking the square root of Simpson's diversity index across productive rearrangements. Not all clones reach the TCRdb copy of this immuneACCESS table, which keeps in-frame sequences only. Checked studies attribute under half of the gap to unresolved V genes and leave the rest unexplained. The V and J calls and clone size are taken from that table; D and trimming were inferred from the DNA. This sample has around 69,000 clones in its table, and roughly 85% of those were observed once. The top ten clonotypes cover 1.5% to 2% of the sample.

The sample holds a few counts of this clone. This clone's antigen is unknown. No base quality information exists; no much larger clone differs at one position. Each collaborating institution followed its own protocols to collect whole blood in K2EDTA tubes. For TCRbeta analysis, collaborators shipped samples as frozen whole blood, isolated PBMCs, or DNA extracted from either of those sample types. The receptor's source is a woman aged 55-69 years with acute or convalescent COVID-19. The chain links TRBV13 with TRBJ2-2; the D gene is perhaps TRBD1, on 6 matching bases. Sequences were obtained from peripheral blood. The nucleotide sequence is given as TGTGCCAGCAGCTCGAACCACCATCGAGAGGGGGAAGTCACCGGGGAGCTGTTTTTT. This yields the protein CASSSNHHREGEVTGELFF.